This T cell receptor (beta chain) was sequenced during a study of blood T cell repertoires in COVID-19. Germline V gene data show CDR1 as MDHEN and CDR2 as SYDVKM. The V segment lost 1 base and the J segment 3 bases; nucleotides outside the gene matches: 5. The CDR3 contains 16 residues. Generated by immunoSEQ multiplex PCR, the TCRdb table keeps only in-frame clones and is missing some. The sample lists around 280,000 clones; around 87% were seen once. This clone occurred a few times. The identical CDR3 is also encoded by other nucleotide sequences in the sample. The rearrangement links TRBV28 to TRBJ1-3; 8 bases align to TRBD1. The sequenced sample consisted of PBMCs or T cells enriched from blood (not recorded which). This clonotype was sampled from a woman aged 18-29 years with acute COVID-19. The CDR3 loop reads CASSLYGTGLGNTIYF. The CDR3 DNA follows: TGTGCCAGCAGTTTATACGGGACAGGCCTTGGAAACACCATATATTTT.